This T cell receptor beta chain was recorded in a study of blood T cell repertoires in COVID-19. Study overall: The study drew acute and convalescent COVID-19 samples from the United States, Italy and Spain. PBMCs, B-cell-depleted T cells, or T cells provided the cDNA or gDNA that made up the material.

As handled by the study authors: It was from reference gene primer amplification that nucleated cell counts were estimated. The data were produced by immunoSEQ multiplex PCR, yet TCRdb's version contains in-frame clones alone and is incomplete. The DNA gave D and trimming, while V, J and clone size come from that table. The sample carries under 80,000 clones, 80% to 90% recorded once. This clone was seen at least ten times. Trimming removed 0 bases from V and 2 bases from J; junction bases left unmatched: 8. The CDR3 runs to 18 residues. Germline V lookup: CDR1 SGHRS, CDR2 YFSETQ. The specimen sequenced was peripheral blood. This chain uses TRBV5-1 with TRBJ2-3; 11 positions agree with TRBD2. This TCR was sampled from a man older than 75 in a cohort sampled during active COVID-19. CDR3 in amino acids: CASSLDYQTSGATDTQYF. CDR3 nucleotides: TGCGCCAGCAGCTTGGATTATCAGACTAGCGGGGCCACAGATACGCAGTATTTT. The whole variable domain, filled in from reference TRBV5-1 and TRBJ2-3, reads KAGVTQTPRYLIKTRGQQVTLSCSPISGHRSVSWYQQTPGQGLQFLFEYFSETQRNKGNFPGRFSGRQFSNSRSEMNVSTLELGDSALYLCASSLDYQTSGATDTQYFGPGTRLTVL.